Below, one TCR beta chain is given with its context. The sample comes from a study of blood T cell repertoires in COVID-19. The overall study: T cells, B-cell-depleted T cells, or PBMCs supplied cDNA or gDNA.

The V segment lost 2 bases and the J segment 8 bases; nucleotides outside the gene matches: 13. The germline CDR1 and CDR2 sequences are SGDLS and YYNGEE. This CDR3 region has 17 residues. Only in-frame clones appear in the TCRdb table, and some are missing; sequencing was by immunoSEQ multiplex PCR. Found here are around 150,000 clones, 60% to 80% of them singletons; the top ten hold around 8.7%. This receptor was obtained from a man aged 50 to 59 with active or convalescent COVID-19. Sequenced input: peripheral blood. The rearrangement joins TRBV9 to TRBJ2-1; 10 nucleotides match TRBD2. The CDR3 sequence is CASSVLASGSGNYEQFF. In DNA, the CDR3 is TGTGCCAGCAGCGTGCTGGCTAGCGGGAGTGGAAACTATGAGCAGTTCTTC. Full variable domain (missing parts from reference TRBV9 and TRBJ2-1): DSGVTQTPKHLITATGQRVTLRCSPRSGDLSVYWYQQSLDQGLQFLIQYYNGEERAKGNILERFSAQQFPDLHSELNLSSLELGDSALYFCASSVLASGSGNYEQFFGPGTRLTVL.